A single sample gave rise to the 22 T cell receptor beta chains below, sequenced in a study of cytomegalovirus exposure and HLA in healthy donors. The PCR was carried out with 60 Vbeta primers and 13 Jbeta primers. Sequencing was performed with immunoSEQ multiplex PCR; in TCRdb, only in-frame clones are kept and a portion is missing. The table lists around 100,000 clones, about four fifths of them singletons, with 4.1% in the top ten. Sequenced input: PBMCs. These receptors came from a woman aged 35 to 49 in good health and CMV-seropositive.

The CDR3 region is CASPGLAGGPIADTQYF. The CDR3 DNA follows: TGTGCCAGCCCGGGACTAGCGGGAGGGCCGATCGCAGATACGCAGTATTTT. This rearrangement joins TRBV2 to TRBJ2-3, with TRBD2 matching over 16 bases. Germline lookup yields CDR1 SNHLY and CDR2 FYNNEI. This CDR3 comprises 17 residues. The V and J ends lost 8 bases and 4 bases, in that order; junction bases with no gene match: 9. Together with reference TRBV2 and TRBJ2-3, the CDR3 gives the full variable domain: EPEVTQTPSHQVTQMGQEVILRCVPISNHLYFYWYRQILGQKVEFLVSFYNNEISEKSEIFDDQFSVERPDGSNFTLKIRSTKLEDSAMYFCASPGLAGGPIADTQYFGPGTRLTVL.

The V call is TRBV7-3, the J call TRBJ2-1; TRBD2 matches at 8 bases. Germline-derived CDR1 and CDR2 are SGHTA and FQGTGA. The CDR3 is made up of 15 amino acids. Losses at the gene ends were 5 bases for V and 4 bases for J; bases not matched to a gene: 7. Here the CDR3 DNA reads TGTGCCAGCAGCCCTGTAGCGGGACCATACAATGAGCAGTTCTTC. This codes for CASSPVAGPYNEQFF.

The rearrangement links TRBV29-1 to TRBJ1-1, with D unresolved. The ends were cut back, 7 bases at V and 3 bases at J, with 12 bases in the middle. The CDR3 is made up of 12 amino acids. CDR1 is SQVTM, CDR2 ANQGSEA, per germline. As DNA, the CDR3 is TGCAGCGCCTTGACACAGTACACTGAAGCTTTCTTT. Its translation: CSALTQYTEAFF.

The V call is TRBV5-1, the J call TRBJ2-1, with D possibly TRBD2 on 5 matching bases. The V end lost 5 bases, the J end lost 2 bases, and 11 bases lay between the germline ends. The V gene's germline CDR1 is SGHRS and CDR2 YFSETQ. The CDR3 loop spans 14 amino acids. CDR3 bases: TGCGCCAGCAGTGGGAGTCGAACCTACAATGAGCAGTTCTTC. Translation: CASSGSRTYNEQFF.

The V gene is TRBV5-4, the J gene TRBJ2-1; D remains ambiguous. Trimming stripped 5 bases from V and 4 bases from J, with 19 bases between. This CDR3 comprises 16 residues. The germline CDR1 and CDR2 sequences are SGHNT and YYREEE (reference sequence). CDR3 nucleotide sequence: TGTGCCAGCAGACGAGACATACCAAAAGAGTACAATGAGCAGTTCTTC. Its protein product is CASRRDIPKEYNEQFF.

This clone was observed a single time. The CDR3 nucleotides read TGCAGTGCTAGCCCAGACACTGAAGCTTTCTTT. It codes for CSASPDTEAFF. The chain recombines TRBV20-1 with TRBJ1-1; unclear D gene. Germline V gives CDR1 DFQATT, CDR2 SNEGSKA (reference sequence). CDR3 length equals 11 residues. The germline V and J ends were trimmed by 3 bases and 3 bases, with 5 bases remaining between them.

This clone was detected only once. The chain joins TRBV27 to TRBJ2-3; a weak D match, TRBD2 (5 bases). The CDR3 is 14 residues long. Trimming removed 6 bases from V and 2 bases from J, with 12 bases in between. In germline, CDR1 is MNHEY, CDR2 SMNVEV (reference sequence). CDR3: CASRYGGVTDTQYF. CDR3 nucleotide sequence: TGTGCCAGCAGATATGGAGGAGTCACAGATACGCAGTATTTT.

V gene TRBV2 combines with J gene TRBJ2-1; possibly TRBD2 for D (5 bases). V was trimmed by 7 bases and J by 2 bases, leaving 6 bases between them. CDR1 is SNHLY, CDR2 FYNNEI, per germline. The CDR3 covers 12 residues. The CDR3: CASTRAYNEQFF. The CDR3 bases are TGTGCCAGCACGAGGGCCTACAATGAGCAGTTCTTC.

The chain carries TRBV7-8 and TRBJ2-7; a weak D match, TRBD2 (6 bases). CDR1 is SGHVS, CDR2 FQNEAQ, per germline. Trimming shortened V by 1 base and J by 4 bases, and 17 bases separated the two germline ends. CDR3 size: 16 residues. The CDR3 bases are TGTGCCAGCAGCTTAGGGCGAACGGGAGAAGGTTACGAGCAGTACTTC. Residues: CASSLGRTGEGYEQYF.

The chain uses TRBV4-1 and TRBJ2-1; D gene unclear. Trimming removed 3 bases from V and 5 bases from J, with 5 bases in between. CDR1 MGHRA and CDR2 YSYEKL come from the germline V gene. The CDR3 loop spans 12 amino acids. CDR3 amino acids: CASSQGHNEQFF. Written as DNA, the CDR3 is TGCGCCAGCAGCCAGGGCCACAATGAGCAGTTCTTC.

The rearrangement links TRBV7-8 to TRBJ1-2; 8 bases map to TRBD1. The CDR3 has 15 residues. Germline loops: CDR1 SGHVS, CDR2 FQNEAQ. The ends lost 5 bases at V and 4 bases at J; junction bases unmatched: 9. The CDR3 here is CASSPTSDRGYGYTF. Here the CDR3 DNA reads TGTGCCAGCAGCCCGACGAGCGACAGGGGCTATGGCTACACCTTC.

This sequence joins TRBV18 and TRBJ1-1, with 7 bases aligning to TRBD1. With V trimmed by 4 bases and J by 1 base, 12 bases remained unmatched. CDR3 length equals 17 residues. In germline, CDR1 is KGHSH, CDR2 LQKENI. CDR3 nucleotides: TGTGCCAGCTCACGAATAGATCCGACAGGGCCGAACACTGAAGCTTTCTTT. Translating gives CASSRIDPTGPNTEAFF.

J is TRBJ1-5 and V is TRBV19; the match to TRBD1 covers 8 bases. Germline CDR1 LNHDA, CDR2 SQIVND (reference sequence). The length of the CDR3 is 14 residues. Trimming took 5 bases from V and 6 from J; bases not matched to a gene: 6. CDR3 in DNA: TGTGCCAGTAGTGTGGACAGGGAGGGTCAGCCCCAGCATTTT. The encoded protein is CASSVDREGQPQHF.

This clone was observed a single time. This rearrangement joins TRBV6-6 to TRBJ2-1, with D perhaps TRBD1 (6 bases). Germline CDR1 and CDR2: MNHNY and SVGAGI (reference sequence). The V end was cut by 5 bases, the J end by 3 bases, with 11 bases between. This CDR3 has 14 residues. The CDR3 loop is CASSTSGVYNEQFF. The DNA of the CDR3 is TGTGCCAGCAGTACCTCAGGGGTCTACAATGAGCAGTTCTTC.

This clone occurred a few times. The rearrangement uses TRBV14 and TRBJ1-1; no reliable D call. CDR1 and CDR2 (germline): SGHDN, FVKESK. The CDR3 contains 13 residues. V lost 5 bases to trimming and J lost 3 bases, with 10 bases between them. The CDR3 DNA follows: TGTGCCAGCAGCATCCAAGAGGACACTGAAGCTTTCTTT. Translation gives CASSIQEDTEAFF.

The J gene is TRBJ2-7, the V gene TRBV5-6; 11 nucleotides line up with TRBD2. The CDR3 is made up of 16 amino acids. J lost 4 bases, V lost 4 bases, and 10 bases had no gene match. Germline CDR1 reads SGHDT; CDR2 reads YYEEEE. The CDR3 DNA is TGTGCCAGCAGCGGTGGGACTAGCGGCAAGGGGTACGAGCAGTACTTC. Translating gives CASSGGTSGKGYEQYF.

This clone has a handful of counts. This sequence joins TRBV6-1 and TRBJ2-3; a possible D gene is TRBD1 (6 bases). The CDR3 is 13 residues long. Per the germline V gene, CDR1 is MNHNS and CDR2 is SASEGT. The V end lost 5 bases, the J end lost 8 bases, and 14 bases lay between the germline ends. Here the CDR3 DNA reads TGTGCCAGCAGTACAACAGGGTTGGGTACGCAGTATTTT. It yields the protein CASSTTGLGTQYF.

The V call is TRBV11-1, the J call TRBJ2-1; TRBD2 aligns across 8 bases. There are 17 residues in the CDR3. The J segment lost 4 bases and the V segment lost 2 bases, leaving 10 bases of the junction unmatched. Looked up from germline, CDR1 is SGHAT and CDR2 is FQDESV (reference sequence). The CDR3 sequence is CASSLRERELPYNEQFF. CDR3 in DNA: TGTGCCAGCAGCTTAAGGGAGCGGGAGCTCCCGTACAATGAGCAGTTCTTC. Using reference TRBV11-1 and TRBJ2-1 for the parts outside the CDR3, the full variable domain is EAEVAQSPRYKITEKSQAVAFWCDPISGHATLYWYRQILGQGPELLVQFQDESVVDDSQLPKDRFSAERLKGVDSTLKIQPAELGDSAMYLCASSLRERELPYNEQFFGPGTRLTVL.

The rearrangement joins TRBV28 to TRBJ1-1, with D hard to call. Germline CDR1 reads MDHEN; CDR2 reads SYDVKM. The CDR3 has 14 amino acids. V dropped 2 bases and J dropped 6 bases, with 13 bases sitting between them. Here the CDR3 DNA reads TGTGCCAGCAGTTTAGTTCTAGAGAGGGCTGAAGCTTTCTTT. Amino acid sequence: CASSLVLERAEAFF.

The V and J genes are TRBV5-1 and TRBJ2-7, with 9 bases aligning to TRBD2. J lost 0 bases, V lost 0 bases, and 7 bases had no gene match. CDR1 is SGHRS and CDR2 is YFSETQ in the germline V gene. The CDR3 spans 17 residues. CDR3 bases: TGCGCCAGCAGCTTGGCCTTTAGCGGGAGAGGCTCCTACGAGCAGTACTTC. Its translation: CASSLAFSGRGSYEQYF.

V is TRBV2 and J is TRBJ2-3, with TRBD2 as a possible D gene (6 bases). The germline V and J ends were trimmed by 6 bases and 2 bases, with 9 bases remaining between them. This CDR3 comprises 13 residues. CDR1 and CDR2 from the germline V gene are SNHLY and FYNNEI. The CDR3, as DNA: TGTGCCAGCAGGGAGGGGTACACAGATACGCAGTATTTT. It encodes CASREGYTDTQYF.

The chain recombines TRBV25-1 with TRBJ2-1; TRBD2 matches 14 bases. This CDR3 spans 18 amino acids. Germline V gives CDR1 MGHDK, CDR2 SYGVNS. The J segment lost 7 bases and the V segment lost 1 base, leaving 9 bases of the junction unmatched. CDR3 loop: CASSEFYGLAGGKNEQFF. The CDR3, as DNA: TGTGCCAGCAGTGAATTTTACGGACTAGCGGGAGGAAAGAATGAGCAGTTCTTC.